The 25 T cell receptor beta chains in this list originate from one sample, sequenced in a study of blood T cell repertoires in COVID-19. The protocol was immunoSEQ multiplex PCR, while the TCRdb copy is restricted to in-frame clones and leaves out a portion. The sample consists of over 95,000 clones, roughly 79% of them appearing once. Sequences were obtained from peripheral blood. The receptors come from a human donor in a cohort sampled during active COVID-19.

This clone was detected a few times. The chain links TRBV27 to TRBJ1-1; D perhaps matches TRBD1 (6 bases). V lost 5 bases and J 7 bases, leaving 11 bases between the germline ends. Per germline, CDR1 MNHEY and CDR2 SMNVEV (reference sequence). CDR3 length equals 12 residues. The CDR3 loop reads CASSAPRGEAFF. The CDR3 DNA reads as TGTGCCAGCAGTGCCCCCAGGGGTGAAGCTTTCTTT.

This clone came up a few times. The gene calls are TRBV7-9 and TRBJ2-1, with TRBD2 matching 8 bases. Germline V gene sequence: CDR1 SEHNR, CDR2 FQNEAQ (reference sequence). The trim removed 8 bases at V and 8 bases at J, leaving 2 bases unmatched. The CDR3 length is 11 residues. CDR3 loop: CASGAGDEQFF. The CDR3 bases are TGTGCCAGCGGAGCGGGGGATGAGCAGTTCTTC.

This chain links TRBV19 with TRBJ2-1; maybe TRBD2 (6 bases). The CDR3 has 19 amino acids. Germline V gene sequence: CDR1 LNHDA, CDR2 SQIVND (reference sequence). V lost 0 bases and J lost 4, with 22 bases in between. In nucleotides, the CDR3 is TGTGCCAGTAGTATAGACCCCACCCCCACCGGGAGTTCGTACAATGAGCAGTTCTTC. It yields the protein CASSIDPTPTGSSYNEQFF.

The rearrangement links TRBV5-1 to TRBJ2-1; D call uncertain. Trimming pared 1 base from V and 8 bases from J, leaving 7 bases between. This CDR3 spans 12 amino acids. CDR1 SGHRS and CDR2 YFSETQ come from the germline V gene. The CDR3 nucleotides read TGCGCCAGCAGCTTGTTCGAGGATGAGCAGTTCTTC. Encoded protein: CASSLFEDEQFF.

This chain connects TRBV11-3 to TRBJ1-1; no firm D call. The CDR3 has 13 amino acids. Per germline, CDR1 SGHNT and CDR2 YENEEA. V was clipped by 4 bases and J by 1 base, with 7 bases between them. The CDR3 nucleotides read TGTGCCAGCAGCTCCCCAGGGAACACTGAAGCTTTCTTT. Its translation is CASSSPGNTEAFF.

This clone was seen only a few times. The chain is built from TRBV7-3 and TRBJ2-3; 8 bases agree with TRBD2. The CDR3 is 14 residues long. From germline, CDR1 is SGHTA and CDR2 FQGTGA. V shed 3 bases, J shed 2 bases, and the junction held 1 base outside the gene matches. The CDR3 loop is CASSFSGATDTQYF. The CDR3 DNA is TGTGCCAGCAGCTTTAGCGGGGCCACAGATACGCAGTATTTT.

The rearrangement uses TRBV19 and TRBJ2-7; no definite D call. Germline V gives CDR1 LNHDA, CDR2 SQIVND (reference sequence). The CDR3 totals 14 residues. The V gene lost 4 bases and the J gene lost 0 bases, with 10 bases spanning the gap. This CDR3 reads CASSTYSSSYEQYF. CDR3 sequence (DNA): TGTGCCAGTAGTACGTACAGCAGCTCCTACGAGCAGTACTTC.

This chain links TRBV6-5 with TRBJ1-2; D possibly corresponds to TRBD1 (6 bases). The CDR3 sequence is 15 residues long. Germline lookup yields CDR1 MNHEY and CDR2 SVGAGI. Trimming cost V 2 bases and J 7 bases, with 17 bases left between them. The DNA for the CDR3 is TGTGCCAGCAGTTACCGGGACGGATTCAGGGGTGGCTACACCTTC. Its protein product is CASSYRDGFRGGYTF.

The chain employs TRBV4-1 and TRBJ2-1; D may be TRBD2 (6 bases). The ends were cut back, 4 bases at V and 10 bases at J, with 17 bases in the middle. CDR1 is MGHRA, CDR2 YSYEKL, per germline. The CDR3 length is 14 residues. The CDR3 reads CASSPLMTGGEQFF. The CDR3 region has the DNA TGCGCCAGCAGCCCCCTAATGACCGGAGGGGAGCAGTTCTTC.

V is TRBV4-1 and J is TRBJ2-3; 14 nucleotides match TRBD2. Trimming cost V 1 base and J 4 bases; bases outside gene matches: 4. The germline V gene encodes CDR1 MGHRA and CDR2 YSYEKL. The CDR3 is 17 amino acids. The CDR3: CASSQGLAGGPSDTQYF. DNA of the CDR3: TGCGCCAGCAGCCAAGGACTAGCGGGAGGGCCGTCAGATACGCAGTATTTT.

V gene TRBV14 combines with J gene TRBJ2-1; 13 bases align to TRBD2. J was trimmed by 5 bases and V by 0 bases; bases with no gene match: 7. The CDR3 runs to 18 residues. Germline V gene data show CDR1 as SGHDN and CDR2 as FVKESK. The CDR3 DNA reads as TGTGCCAGCAGCCAAGAATCTGGGACTAGCGGGATTCACAATGAGCAGTTCTTC. It codes for CASSQESGTSGIHNEQFF. Full variable domain (remainder filled in from reference TRBV14 and TRBJ2-1): EAGVTQFPSHSVIEKGQTVTLRCDPISGHDNLYWYRRVMGKEIKFLLHFVKESKQDESGMPNNRFLAERTGGTYSTLKVQPAELEDSGVYFCASSQESGTSGIHNEQFFGPGTRLTVL.

The rearrangement links TRBV11-1 to TRBJ2-1; 9 bases align to TRBD2. The CDR3 is 16 amino acids. V gave up 6 bases and J gave up 7 bases; unmatched junction bases: 13. Germline lookup yields CDR1 SGHAT and CDR2 FQDESV (reference sequence). This CDR3 reads CASSPKTSGNGNEQFF. The DNA of the CDR3 is TGTGCCAGCAGTCCGAAGACTAGCGGCAATGGGAATGAGCAGTTCTTC.

The chain couples TRBV7-6 to TRBJ2-1, with D unresolved. The CDR3 contains 13 residues. The germline gives CDR1 SGHVS, CDR2 FNYEAQ. V gave up 5 bases and J gave up 5 bases, with 10 bases separating them. CDR3 in amino acids: CASSPARNNEQFF. As DNA, the CDR3 is TGTGCCAGCAGCCCCGCCAGGAACAATGAGCAGTTCTTC.

This chain joins TRBV11-2 and TRBJ1-4, with 9 bases matching TRBD1. The junction had 9 bases not matched to a gene; V was cut back by 1 base and J by 6 bases. The CDR3 loop spans 17 amino acids. The V gene's germline CDR1 is SGHAT and CDR2 FQNNGV. The CDR3 DNA reads as TGTGCCAGCAGCTTAGTGGGGACAGGGATCCACTATGAAAAACTGTTTTTT. Translation gives CASSLVGTGIHYEKLFF.

This clone came up once. This chain uses TRBV11-1 with TRBJ2-7; TRBD2 agrees at 8 bases. The trim removed 1 base at V and 5 bases at J, leaving 7 bases unmatched. Germline V gene lookup returns CDR1 SGHAT and CDR2 FQDESV (reference sequence). The CDR3 is made up of 15 amino acids. CDR3 nucleotide sequence: TGTGCCAGCAGCTTAGATTTCGGGAGGGCCGACGAGCAGTACTTC. Translating it yields CASSLDFGRADEQYF.

The chain combines TRBV4-3 with TRBJ1-2, with a possible D match to TRBD1 (5 bases). The CDR3 length is 15 residues. V dropped 3 bases and J dropped 4 bases, with 15 bases sitting between them. The V gene's germline CDR1 is LGHNA and CDR2 YSLEER. Written as DNA, the CDR3 is TGCGCCAGCAGCCAGGTCGGGGGGGTGACCTATGGCTACACCTTC. Translated, it gives CASSQVGGVTYGYTF.

The chain carries TRBV2 and TRBJ2-7; 7 nucleotides align to TRBD1. Unmatched junction bases numbered 13, after V lost 9 bases and J lost 2 bases. The CDR3 has 15 amino acids. The germline gives CDR1 SNHLY, CDR2 FYNNEI. The CDR3 spells CASYLTGTATYEQYF. For the CDR3, the DNA is TGTGCCAGTTATCTAACCGGGACAGCCACCTACGAGCAGTACTTC.

V gene TRBV7-8 combines with J gene TRBJ2-1, with D possibly matching TRBD2 (5 bases). CDR1 SGHVS and CDR2 FQNEAQ come from the germline V gene. Trimming removed 1 base from V and 6 bases from J, with 13 bases in between. The CDR3 extends over 15 amino acids. DNA of the CDR3: TGTGCCAGCAGCTTAGGTGGTAGAGCGGCCAATGAGCAGTTCTTC. Translating it yields CASSLGGRAANEQFF. Drawing the rest from reference TRBV7-8 and TRBJ2-1, the complete variable domain is GAGVSQSPRYKVAKRGQDVALRCDPISGHVSLFWYQQALGQGPEFLTYFQNEAQLDKSGLPSDRFFAERPEGSVSTLKIQRTQQEDSAVYLCASSLGGRAANEQFFGPGTRLTVL.

This clone was counted a single time. The chain carries TRBV28 and TRBJ2-7; TRBD1 matches at 8 bases. Germline assignment: CDR1 MDHEN and CDR2 SYDVKM. V was pared by 5 bases and J by 4 bases, with 4 bases of the junction left unmatched. The length of the CDR3 is 13 residues. As DNA, the CDR3 is TGTGCCAGCAGTGGACAGGGACCTTACGAGCAGTACTTC. This codes for CASSGQGPYEQYF.

The V call is TRBV6-6, the J call TRBJ2-5, with a tentative D call TRBD2 (5 bases). Germline CDR1 and CDR2: MNHNY and SVGAGI (reference sequence). The CDR3 has 16 amino acids. The germline V and J ends were trimmed by 2 bases and 2 bases, with 15 bases remaining between them. CDR3 nucleotide sequence: TGTGCCAGCAGTTACGAAGAGGGAACTCTTCAAGAGACCCAGTACTTC. Protein: CASSYEEGTLQETQYF.

The chain combines TRBV20-1 with TRBJ1-3, with D unresolved. This CDR3 spans 15 amino acids. The V and J ends lost 3 bases and 0 bases respectively, with 12 bases between them. Per germline, CDR1 DFQATT and CDR2 SNEGSKA (reference sequence). CDR3 in DNA: TGCAGTGCTAGTGATGCAAGCAACTCTGGAAACACCATATATTTT. Amino acids: CSASDASNSGNTIYF.

This chain joins TRBV4-1 and TRBJ1-4, with 10 nucleotides matching TRBD1. Germline CDR1 reads MGHRA; CDR2 reads YSYEKL. Trimming cost V 3 bases and J 8 bases; bases outside gene matches: 15. The CDR3 contains 18 residues. In DNA form, the CDR3 reads TGCGCCAGCAGCCAGGCCCCGCTAACGACAGGGGGCGGAGAAAAACTGTTTTTT. It encodes CASSQAPLTTGGGEKLFF.

This chain links TRBV10-3 with TRBJ1-1, with TRBD1 matching over 7 bases. The CDR3 length is 13 residues. The trim removed 11 bases at V and 0 bases at J, leaving 6 bases unmatched. Germline V gives CDR1 ENHRY, CDR2 SYGVKD. DNA of the CDR3: TGTGCCTCCGGGACAGAAATGAACACTGAAGCTTTCTTT. Translating gives CASGTEMNTEAFF.

CDR3 DNA: TGTGCCAGCAGCTTCGGCGACAGGGGGGTTGCTGGAAACACCATATATTTT. Translating gives CASSFGDRGVAGNTIYF. This rearrangement joins TRBV11-3 to TRBJ1-3; 9 nucleotides line up with TRBD1. The CDR3 covers 17 residues. The J segment lost 2 bases and the V segment lost 3 bases, leaving 8 bases of the junction unmatched. Germline V CDR1 and CDR2: SGHNT, YENEEA.

The J gene is TRBJ1-2, the V gene TRBV18; no firm D call. CDR1 is KGHSH and CDR2 is LQKENI in the germline V gene. With 0 bases removed from V and 3 bases from J, the gap between germline ends came to 8 bases. This CDR3 region has 14 residues. The chain's CDR3 is CASSPPDTDYGYTF. In DNA form, the CDR3 reads TGTGCCAGCTCACCACCTGACACTGACTATGGCTACACCTTC.